The 27 T cell receptor beta chains below were found in one sample sequenced in a study of blood T cell repertoires in COVID-19. Profiled with immunoSEQ multiplex PCR; TCRdb holds only in-frame clones, not every one. The profile covers around 280,000 clones, with roughly 89% appearing a single time and around 1.7% taken by the ten largest. The sequencing input was PBMCs or T cells enriched from blood (not recorded which). These receptors were taken from a young woman with acute COVID-19.

This chain links TRBV7-9 with TRBJ2-5, with 10 bases that match TRBD1. Trimming at V came to 4 bases and at J to 5 bases, leaving 7 bases not matched to a gene. The CDR3 covers 15 residues. Germline values: CDR1 SEHNR, CDR2 FQNEAQ (reference sequence). The CDR3: CASSSDRGRRETQYF. In DNA form, the CDR3 reads TGTGCCAGCAGCTCAGACAGGGGGCGCAGGGAGACCCAGTACTTC.

The chain employs TRBV14 and TRBJ2-1; TRBD1 matches at 9 bases. The CDR3 consists of 17 residues. Germline CDR1 SGHDN, CDR2 FVKESK. V trimming: 1 base; J trimming: 2 bases; junction bases outside the gene matches: 6. The CDR3 loop is CASSQAPDRGAYNEQFF. CDR3 nucleotides: TGTGCCAGCAGCCAAGCCCCGGACAGGGGAGCCTACAATGAGCAGTTCTTC.

The rearrangement joins TRBV7-9 to TRBJ2-4; maybe TRBD2 (5 bases). CDR1 and CDR2 from the germline V gene are SEHNR and FQNEAQ (reference sequence). CDR3 length: 16 residues. Deletions cut 3 bases from V and 0 bases from J, with 12 bases between. The CDR3 DNA sequence: TGTGCCAGCAGCTTGGGAGCAGTCCAAGCCAAAAACATTCAGTACTTC. It is translated as CASSLGAVQAKNIQYF. Full variable domain (outside the CDR3, taken from reference TRBV7-9 and TRBJ2-4): DTGVSQNPRHKITKRGQNVTFRCDPISEHNRLYWYRQTLGQGPEFLTYFQNEAQLEKSRLLSDRFSAERPKGSFSTLEIQRTEQGDSAMYLCASSLGAVQAKNIQYFGAGTRLSVL.

The chain combines TRBV6-5 with TRBJ2-2, with 7 bases aligning to TRBD2. V was pared by 5 bases and J by 6 bases, with 9 bases of the junction left unmatched. Germline loops: CDR1 MNHEY, CDR2 SVGAGI. The CDR3 runs to 15 residues. The CDR3 nucleotides are TGTGCCAGCAGTCCCCCAGCGGGATCGGCCGGGGAGCTGTTTTTT. Amino acid sequence: CASSPPAGSAGELFF.

The chain carries TRBV7-8 and TRBJ1-5; 7 nucleotides match TRBD1. The germline CDR1 and CDR2 sequences are SGHVS and FQNEAQ. The CDR3 has 16 residues. V dropped 2 bases and J dropped 4; count of bases not matched to a gene: 8. This CDR3 reads CASSLSRDSRNQPQHF. DNA of the CDR3: TGTGCCAGCAGCTTAAGTCGGGACAGCAGAAATCAGCCCCAGCATTTT.

The chain combines TRBV21-1 with TRBJ1-4; the DNA was not used to check the table's D call, TRBD1. TRBV21-1 is tagged as a pseudogene. This CDR3 region has 15 residues. CDR3 coding DNA: TGTGCCAGCAGCAAAACCCGTGCAGGGCTGAGGAAACTGTTTTTT. Its translation is CASSKTRAGLRKLFF.

The chain combines TRBV10-2 with TRBJ2-1; 7 bases map to TRBD2. The CDR3 is 16 residues long. J was trimmed by 1 base and V by 4 bases; bases with no gene match: 7. Germline-derived CDR1 and CDR2 are WSHSY and SAAADI. This CDR3 is CASSGGEGVSYNEQFF. CDR3 nucleotides: TGCGCCAGCAGTGGGGGGGAGGGTGTATCCTACAATGAGCAGTTCTTC.

This chain links TRBV9 with TRBJ2-1, with D unresolved. Germline V CDR1 and CDR2: SGDLS, YYNGEE. V dropped 4 bases and J dropped 8 bases, with 10 bases sitting between them. The CDR3 covers 12 residues. In DNA, the CDR3 is TGTGCCAGCAGCCCCCGTGGCCATGAGCAGTTCTTC. Its translation is CASSPRGHEQFF. Variable domain in full (rest from reference TRBV9 and TRBJ2-1): DSGVTQTPKHLITATGQRVTLRCSPRSGDLSVYWYQQSLDQGLQFLIQYYNGEERAKGNILERFSAQQFPDLHSELNLSSLELGDSALYFCASSPRGHEQFFGPGTRLTVL.

CDR3 protein: CASRAIGRLAGEESTDTQYF. The CDR3 DNA sequence: TGTGCCAGCAGAGCGATTGGGAGGCTAGCGGGAGAAGAGAGCACAGATACGCAGTATTTT. The chain joins TRBV13 to TRBJ2-3; 10 bases are a match to TRBD2. Trimming took 6 bases from V and 0 from J; bases not matched to a gene: 18. The germline gives CDR1 PRHDT, CDR2 FYEKMQ (reference sequence). The CDR3 is 20 residues long.

This clone came up once. The rearrangement uses TRBV7-9 and TRBJ2-7; TRBD2 matches 10 bases. The CDR3 length is 15 residues. CDR1 is SEHNR, CDR2 FQNEAQ, per germline (reference sequence). J gave up 4 bases and V 1 base, and 4 bases lay outside the gene matches. In DNA form, the CDR3 reads TGTGCCAGCAGCTTAGGGAGCGGGAGGGCGTACGAGCAGTACTTC. It yields the protein CASSLGSGRAYEQYF.

The rearrangement uses TRBV5-1 and TRBJ2-3, with 12 positions matching TRBD1. Trimming took 0 bases from V and 0 from J; bases not matched to a gene: 17. Germline V CDR1 and CDR2: SGHRS, YFSETQ. The CDR3 has 22 amino acids. The CDR3 nucleotides are TGCGCCAGCAGCTTGGGAGTCGCGGGACAGGGGGCAGACTATGCTAGCACAGATACGCAGTATTTT. Its translation is CASSLGVAGQGADYASTDTQYF.

The rearrangement links TRBV10-2 to TRBJ1-2, with 8 positions matching TRBD1. Trimming removed 4 bases from V and 6 bases from J; junction bases left unmatched: 13. Germline V gene data show CDR1 as WSHSY and CDR2 as SAAADI. This CDR3 contains 16 residues. For the CDR3, the DNA is TGCGCCAGCAGTGGATTGGGACAGGCTGTTTTAGATGGCTACACCTTC. Translating it yields CASSGLGQAVLDGYTF.

The genes are TRBV6-1 and TRBJ2-2, with unresolved D. V was shortened by 2 bases and J by 6 bases, with 7 bases between the two germline ends. Germline V gene lookup returns CDR1 MNHNS and CDR2 SASEGT. This CDR3 has 13 residues. The chain's CDR3 is CASSEHTAGELFF. CDR3 nucleotides: TGTGCCAGCAGTGAACACACAGCCGGGGAGCTGTTTTTT.

This chain joins TRBV6-5 and TRBJ2-7; 9 bases align to TRBD1. V shed 6 bases, J shed 4 bases, and the junction held 4 bases outside the gene matches. Germline V lookup: CDR1 MNHEY, CDR2 SVGAGI. The CDR3 consists of 13 residues. The CDR3 region has the DNA TGTGCCAGCAGAAAACAGGGGGCGTACGAGCAGTACTTC. This gives the protein CASRKQGAYEQYF.

This clone showed up just once. The chain uses TRBV9 and TRBJ2-1, with 7 bases lining up with TRBD2. Germline assignment: CDR1 SGDLS and CDR2 YYNGEE. CDR3 length equals 13 residues. V was pared by 7 bases and J by 6 bases, with 7 bases of the junction left unmatched. CDR3 region: CASGTSVSNEQFF. The CDR3 DNA is TGTGCCAGCGGCACTAGCGTTTCCAATGAGCAGTTCTTC.

In its sample, this clone was seen once. This chain connects TRBV6-5 to TRBJ2-5; D ambiguous. This CDR3 is built from 13 residues. V lost 2 bases, J lost 3 bases, and 7 bases lay in between. Germline assignment: CDR1 MNHEY and CDR2 SVGAGI. Here the CDR3 DNA reads TGTGCCAGCAGTTACGGAACAGAAGAGACCCAGTACTTC. The encoded protein is CASSYGTEETQYF.

This chain joins TRBV18 and TRBJ1-2; the match to TRBD1 covers 8 bases. The length of the CDR3 is 15 residues. CDR1 is KGHSH, CDR2 LQKENI, per germline. The V and J ends lost 4 bases and 5 bases, in that order; junction bases with no gene match: 9. This chain's CDR3 is CASSLGQGSVYGYTF. The CDR3, as DNA: TGTGCCAGCTCACTCGGACAGGGTTCAGTTTATGGCTACACCTTC.

In its sample, this clone was seen a few times. This chain joins TRBV12-3 or TRBV12-4 and TRBJ2-7, with D possibly being TRBD2 (6 bases). Trimming pared 6 bases from V and 7 bases from J, leaving 13 bases between. The CDR3 consists of 12 residues. In DNA, the CDR3 is TGTGCCAGCAGCCCCTTTGGGGGGGAGCAGTACTTC. Its protein is CASSPFGGEQYF.

V usage is TRBV15 and J usage is TRBJ1-6; TRBD1 is a possible D gene (5 bases). Germline V gene data show CDR1 as LNHNV and CDR2 as YYDKDF (reference sequence). Between the trimmed V and J ends, which lost 1 base and 7 bases, there was a span of 8 bases. The CDR3 sequence is 14 residues long. CDR3 protein: CATSRAQGNSPLHF. As DNA, the CDR3 is TGTGCCACCAGCAGAGCGCAGGGAAATTCACCCCTCCACTTT.

The chain employs TRBV4-3 and TRBJ2-5; D is unresolved. Germline assignment: CDR1 LGHNA and CDR2 YSLEER. The CDR3 totals 15 residues. The germline V and J ends were trimmed by 0 bases and 3 bases, with 11 bases remaining between them. In nucleotides, the CDR3 is TGCGCCAGCAGCCAAGATGTGAACCTAAAAGAGACCCAGTACTTC. Its protein is CASSQDVNLKETQYF.

CDR3 region: CASSPRTGSWSPLHF. In nucleotides, the CDR3 is TGCGCCAGCAGCCCGAGGACAGGGTCGTGGTCACCCCTCCACTTT. This chain uses TRBV4-3 with TRBJ1-6; 8 bases fit TRBD1. Trimming removed 4 bases from V and 10 bases from J; junction bases left unmatched: 9. From germline, CDR1 is LGHNA and CDR2 YSLEER. The CDR3 covers 15 residues.

This clone was observed once. The chain combines TRBV6-5 with TRBJ1-6, with D possibly being TRBD1 (5 bases). Trimming took 2 bases from V and 7 from J, leaving 12 bases between them. The germline V gene has CDR1 MNHEY and CDR2 SVGAGI. CDR3 length: 15 residues. The CDR3 here is CASSYDAGSNSPLHF. DNA for the CDR3: TGTGCCAGCAGTTACGATGCAGGGTCGAATTCACCCCTCCACTTT.

V gene TRBV2 combines with J gene TRBJ1-4; D uncertain. Germline CDR1 reads SNHLY; CDR2 reads FYNNEI. V was cut by 4 bases and J by 5 bases, with 11 bases left in between. The CDR3 runs 14 residues. The CDR3: CASSGPEGNEKLFF. The CDR3 nucleotides read TGTGCCAGCAGTGGTCCCGAGGGCAATGAAAAACTGTTTTTT.

This clone has just one count. Here the CDR3 DNA reads TGCGCCAGCAGCTTGGCCTCGTCGACAGGGACCTCCTCCTACGAGCAGTACTTC. Residues: CASSLASSTGTSSYEQYF. The V call is TRBV5-1, the J call TRBJ2-7; 7 nucleotides match TRBD1. CDR3 length: 18 residues. The junction had 12 bases not matched to a gene; V was cut back by 0 bases and J by 0 bases. Germline CDR1 and CDR2: SGHRS and YFSETQ.

This chain uses TRBV19 with TRBJ1-1, with 8 bases lining up with TRBD1. The trim removed 3 bases at V and 4 bases at J, leaving 10 bases unmatched. Germline V CDR1 and CDR2: LNHDA, SQIVND (reference sequence). This CDR3 has 16 amino acids. The CDR3 here is CASSILPQGAPTEAFF. For the CDR3, the DNA is TGTGCCAGTAGTATCCTCCCTCAGGGGGCGCCCACTGAAGCTTTCTTT. Together with reference TRBV19 and TRBJ1-1, the CDR3 gives the full variable domain: DGGITQSPKYLFRKEGQNVTLSCEQNLNHDAMYWYRQDPGQGLRLIYYSQIVNDFQKGDIAEGYSVSREKKESFPLTVTSAQKNPTAFYLCASSILPQGAPTEAFFGQGTRLTVV.

V usage is TRBV19 and J usage is TRBJ1-1, with 8 bases matching TRBD1. There are 15 residues in the CDR3. Germline V gene data show CDR1 as LNHDA and CDR2 as SQIVND (reference sequence). J gave up 5 bases and V 5 bases, and 10 bases lay outside the gene matches. The CDR3 DNA sequence: TGTGCCAGTAGTGCCCGGACAGGGAGGGGGACTGAAGCTTTCTTT. It yields the protein CASSARTGRGTEAFF.

This sequence joins TRBV4-1 and TRBJ2-1; 9 bases are shared with TRBD1. V lost 5 bases, J lost 5 bases, and 7 bases stayed unmatched. There are 15 residues in the CDR3. Germline CDR1 reads MGHRA; CDR2 reads YSYEKL. For the CDR3, the DNA is TGCGCCAGCAGCTACCGGGACAGGGTGGACAATGAGCAGTTCTTC. This codes for CASSYRDRVDNEQFF.